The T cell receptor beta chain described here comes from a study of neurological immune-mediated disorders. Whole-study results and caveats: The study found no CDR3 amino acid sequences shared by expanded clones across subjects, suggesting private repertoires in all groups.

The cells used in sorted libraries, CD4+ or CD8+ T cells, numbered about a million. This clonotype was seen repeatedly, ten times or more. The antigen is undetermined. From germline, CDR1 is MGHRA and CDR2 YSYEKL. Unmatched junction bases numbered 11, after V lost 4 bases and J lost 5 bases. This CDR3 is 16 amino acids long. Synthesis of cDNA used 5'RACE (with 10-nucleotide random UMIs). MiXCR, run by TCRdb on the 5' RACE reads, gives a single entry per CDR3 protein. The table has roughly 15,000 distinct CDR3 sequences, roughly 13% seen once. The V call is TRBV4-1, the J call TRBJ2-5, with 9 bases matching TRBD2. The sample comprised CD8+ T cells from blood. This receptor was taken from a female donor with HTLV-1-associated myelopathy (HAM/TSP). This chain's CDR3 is CASSPGPGGGGETQYF. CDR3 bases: TGCGCCAGCAGCCCCGGTCCTGGCGGGGGGGGGGAGACCCAGTACTTC.